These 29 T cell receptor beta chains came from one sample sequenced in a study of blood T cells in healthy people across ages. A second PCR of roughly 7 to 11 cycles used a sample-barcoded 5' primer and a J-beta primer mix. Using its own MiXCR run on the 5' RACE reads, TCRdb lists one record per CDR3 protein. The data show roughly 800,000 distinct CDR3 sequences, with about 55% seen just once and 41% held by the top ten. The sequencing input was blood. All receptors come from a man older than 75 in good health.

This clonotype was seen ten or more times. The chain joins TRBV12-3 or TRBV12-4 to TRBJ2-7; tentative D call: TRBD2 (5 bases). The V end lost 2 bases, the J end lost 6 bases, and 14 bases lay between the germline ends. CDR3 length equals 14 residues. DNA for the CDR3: TGTGCCAGCAGTTTATTAGACGCGGGTCTCGAGCAGTACTTC. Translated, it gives CASSLLDAGLEQYF.

The CDR3 bases are TGTGCCAGCAGCCCTCGGGGTAGCGGGAGGTATTATTACGAGCAGTACTTC. Translation gives CASSPRGSGRYYYEQYF. The rearrangement joins TRBV7-2 to TRBJ2-7; 10 nucleotides agree with TRBD2. Germline CDR1 SGHTA, CDR2 FQGNSA. The CDR3 has 17 amino acids. J was trimmed by 4 bases and V by 5 bases; bases with no gene match: 14. The full variable domain, rest sourced from reference TRBV7-2 and TRBJ2-7, is GAGVSQSPSNKVTEKGKDVELRCDPISGHTALYWYRQSLGQGLEFLIYFQGNSAPDKSGLPSDRFSAERTGGSVSTLTIQRTQQEDSAVYLCASSPRGSGRYYYEQYFGPGTRLTVT.

CDR3 DNA: TGCAGTGCCTGGGGGGGGGTTAATGGCTACACCTTC. Its translation: CSAWGGVNGYTF. The J gene is TRBJ1-2, the V gene TRBV20-1, with D perhaps TRBD1 (5 bases). V lost 6 bases, J lost 6 bases, and 14 bases lay in between. The CDR3 has 12 residues. Germline CDR1 DFQATT, CDR2 SNEGSKA (reference sequence).

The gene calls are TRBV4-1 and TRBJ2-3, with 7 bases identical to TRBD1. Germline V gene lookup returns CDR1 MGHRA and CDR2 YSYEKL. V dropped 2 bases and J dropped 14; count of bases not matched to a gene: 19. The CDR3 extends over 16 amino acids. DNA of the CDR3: TGCGCCAGCAGCCAAAATCCCGGGACAGATCACAGATACGCGTATTTT. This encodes CASSQNPGTDHRYAYF.

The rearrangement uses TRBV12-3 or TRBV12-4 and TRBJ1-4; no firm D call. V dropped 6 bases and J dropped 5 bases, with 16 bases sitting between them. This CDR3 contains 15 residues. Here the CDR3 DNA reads TGTGCCAGCAGCCGCCCTGGGGAACCCAATGAAAAACTGTTTTTT. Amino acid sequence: CASSRPGEPNEKLFF.

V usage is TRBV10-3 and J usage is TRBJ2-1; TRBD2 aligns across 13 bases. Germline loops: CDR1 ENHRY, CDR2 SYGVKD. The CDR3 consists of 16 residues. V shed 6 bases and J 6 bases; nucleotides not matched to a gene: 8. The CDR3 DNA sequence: TGTGCCATCAGACGGACTAGCGGGAGCGGGGGCAATGAGCAGTTCTTC. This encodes CAIRRTSGSGGNEQFF.

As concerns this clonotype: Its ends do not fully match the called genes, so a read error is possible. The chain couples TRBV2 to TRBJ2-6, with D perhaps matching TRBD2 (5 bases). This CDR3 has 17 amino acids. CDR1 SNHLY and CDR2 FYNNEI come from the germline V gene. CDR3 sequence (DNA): TGTGCTAGCAGTCGGGATCGGGGAATCTCTGGGGCCAACGTCCTGACTTTC. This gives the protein CASSRDRGISGANVLTF.

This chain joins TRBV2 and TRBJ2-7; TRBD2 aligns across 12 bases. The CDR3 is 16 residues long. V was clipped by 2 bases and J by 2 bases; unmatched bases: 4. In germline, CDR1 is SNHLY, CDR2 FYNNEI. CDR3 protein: CASSELLAGGPYEQYF. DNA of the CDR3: TGTGCCAGCAGTGAATTACTAGCGGGAGGTCCCTACGAGCAGTACTTC. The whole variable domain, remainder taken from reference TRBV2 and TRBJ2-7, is EPEVTQTPSHQVTQMGQEVILRCVPISNHLYFYWYRQILGQKVEFLVSFYNNEISEKSEIFDDQFSVERPDGSNFTLKIRSTKLEDSAMYFCASSELLAGGPYEQYFGPGTRLTVT.

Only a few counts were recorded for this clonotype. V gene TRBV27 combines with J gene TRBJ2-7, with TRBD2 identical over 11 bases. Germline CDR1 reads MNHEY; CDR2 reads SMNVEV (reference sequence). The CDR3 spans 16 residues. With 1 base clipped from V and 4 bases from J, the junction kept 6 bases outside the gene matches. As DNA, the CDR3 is TGTGCCAGCAGTTTATATCTAGCGGGAGGTGCTTACGAGCAGTACTTC. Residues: CASSLYLAGGAYEQYF.

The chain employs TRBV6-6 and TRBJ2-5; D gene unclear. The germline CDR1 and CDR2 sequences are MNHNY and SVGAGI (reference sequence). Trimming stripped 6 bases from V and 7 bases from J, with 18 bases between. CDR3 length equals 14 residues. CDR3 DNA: TGTGCCAGCAGAGTACGAGTCGATCTTGTGACCCAGTACTTC. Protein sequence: CASRVRVDLVTQYF.

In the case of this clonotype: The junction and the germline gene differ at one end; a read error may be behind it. CDR3 sequence: CASSLSGGPSSDEQYF. CDR3 nucleotide sequence: TGTGCCAGCAGTTTATCTGGGGGGCCTAGCTCCGACGAGCAGTACTTC. This sequence joins TRBV28 and TRBJ2-7; either TRBD1 or TRBD2 may fit D (6 bases each). CDR1 and CDR2 (germline): MDHEN, SYDVKM. CDR3 length: 16 amino acids.

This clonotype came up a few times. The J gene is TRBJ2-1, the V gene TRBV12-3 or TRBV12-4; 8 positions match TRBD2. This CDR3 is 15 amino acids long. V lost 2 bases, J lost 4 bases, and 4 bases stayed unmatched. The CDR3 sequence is CASSLRSGGYNEQFF. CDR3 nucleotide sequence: TGTGCCAGCAGTTTACGGTCGGGAGGGTACAATGAGCAGTTCTTC.

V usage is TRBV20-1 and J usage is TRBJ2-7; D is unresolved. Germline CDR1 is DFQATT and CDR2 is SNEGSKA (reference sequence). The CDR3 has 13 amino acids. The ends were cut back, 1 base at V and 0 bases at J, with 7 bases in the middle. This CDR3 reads CSARGVSSYEQYF. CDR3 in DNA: TGCAGTGCTAGAGGGGTGAGCTCCTACGAGCAGTACTTC.

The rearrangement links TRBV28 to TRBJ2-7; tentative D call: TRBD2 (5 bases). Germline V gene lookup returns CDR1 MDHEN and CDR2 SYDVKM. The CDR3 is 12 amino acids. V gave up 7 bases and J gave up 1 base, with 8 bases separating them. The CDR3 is CASKDLSYEQYF. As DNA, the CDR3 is TGTGCCAGCAAGGACTTGTCCTACGAGCAGTACTTC.

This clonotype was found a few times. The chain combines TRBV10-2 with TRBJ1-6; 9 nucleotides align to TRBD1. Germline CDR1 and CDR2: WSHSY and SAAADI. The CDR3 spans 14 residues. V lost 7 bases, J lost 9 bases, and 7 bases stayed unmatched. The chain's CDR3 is CASMFGQGISPLHF. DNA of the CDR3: TGCGCCAGCATGTTCGGACAGGGGATTTCACCCCTCCACTTT.

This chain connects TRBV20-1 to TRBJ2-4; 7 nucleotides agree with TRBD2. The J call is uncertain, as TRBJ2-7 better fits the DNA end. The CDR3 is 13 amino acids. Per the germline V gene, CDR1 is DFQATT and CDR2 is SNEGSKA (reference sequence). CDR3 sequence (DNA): TGCAGTCTTACCCTTGTAGCGGGCGACGAGCAGTACTTC. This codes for CSLTLVAGDEQYF.

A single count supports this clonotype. The CDR3 sequence is CASSTSSGTPTQYF. The CDR3 DNA reads TGCGCCAGCAGCACGTCTAGCGGCACCCCGACCCAGTACTTC. The rearrangement uses TRBV5-1 and TRBJ2-5; TRBD2 matches at 7 bases. Germline V gene data show CDR1 as SGHRS and CDR2 as YFSETQ. The CDR3 extends over 14 amino acids. J was trimmed by 7 bases and V by 4 bases; bases with no gene match: 10.

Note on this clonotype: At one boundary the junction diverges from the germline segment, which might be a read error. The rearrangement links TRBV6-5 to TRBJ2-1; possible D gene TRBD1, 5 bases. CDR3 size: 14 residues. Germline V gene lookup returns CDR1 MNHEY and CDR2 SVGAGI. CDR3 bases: TGTGCCGGCAGAAAGGGGTCCTCCTACAATGAGCAGTTCTTC. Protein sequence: CAGRKGSSYNEQFF.

The CDR3 coding sequence is TGCGCCAGTTCCGTGCAGCGACCTAGCACAGATACGCAGTATTTT. It encodes CASSVQRPSTDTQYF. The chain uses TRBV5-1 and TRBJ2-3; D not certain. This CDR3 comprises 15 residues. Trimming took 8 bases from V and 0 from J, leaving 16 bases between them. The germline V gene encodes CDR1 SGHRS and CDR2 YFSETQ.

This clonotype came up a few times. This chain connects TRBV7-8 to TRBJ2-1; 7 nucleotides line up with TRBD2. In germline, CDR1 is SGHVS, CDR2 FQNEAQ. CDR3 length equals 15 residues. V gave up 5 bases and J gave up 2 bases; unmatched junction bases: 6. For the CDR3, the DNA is TGTGCCAGCAGCCCCCCGGGAGGACCCTACAATGAGCAGTTCTTC. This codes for CASSPPGGPYNEQFF.

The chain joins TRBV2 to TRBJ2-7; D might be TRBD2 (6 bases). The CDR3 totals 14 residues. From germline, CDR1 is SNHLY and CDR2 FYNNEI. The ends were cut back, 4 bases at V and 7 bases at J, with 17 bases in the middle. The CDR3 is CASSGTMVLGEQYF. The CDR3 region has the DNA TGTGCCAGCAGTGGGACTATGGTGCTGGGTGAGCAGTACTTC.

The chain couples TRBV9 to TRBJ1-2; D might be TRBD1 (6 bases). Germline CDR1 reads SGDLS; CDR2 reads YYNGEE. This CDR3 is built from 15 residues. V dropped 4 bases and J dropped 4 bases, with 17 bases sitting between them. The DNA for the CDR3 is TGTGCCAGCAGCCCCGGACAGACCGACTCCTATGGCTACACCTTC. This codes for CASSPGQTDSYGYTF.

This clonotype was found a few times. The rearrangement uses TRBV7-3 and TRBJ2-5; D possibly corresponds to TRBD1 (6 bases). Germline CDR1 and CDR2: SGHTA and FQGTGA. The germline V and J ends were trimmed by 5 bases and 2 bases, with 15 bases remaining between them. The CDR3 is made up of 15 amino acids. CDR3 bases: TGTGCCAGCAGCCCGGGGACACTGGCGCAAGAGACCCAGTACTTC. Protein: CASSPGTLAQETQYF.

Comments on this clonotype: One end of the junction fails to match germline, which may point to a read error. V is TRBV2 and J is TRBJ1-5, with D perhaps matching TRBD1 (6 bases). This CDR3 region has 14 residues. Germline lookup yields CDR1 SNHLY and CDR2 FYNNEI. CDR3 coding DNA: TGTGCCAGCGGTGACTCAGGGGGCAATCAGCCCCAGCATTTT. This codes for CASGDSGGNQPQHF.

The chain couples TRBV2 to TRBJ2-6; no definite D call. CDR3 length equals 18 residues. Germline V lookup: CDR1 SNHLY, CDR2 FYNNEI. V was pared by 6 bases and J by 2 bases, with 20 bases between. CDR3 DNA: TGTGCCAGCAGCCGGGCATCATTGAGTGTGGCTGGGGCCAACGTCCTGACTTTC. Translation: CASSRASLSVAGANVLTF.

This chain's CDR3 is CASMAQGSSYNEQYF. The DNA for the CDR3 is TGCGCCAGCATGGCCCAGGGGAGCTCCTACAATGAGCAGTACTTC. V usage is TRBV5-1 and J usage is TRBJ2-1, with D perhaps matching TRBD1 (6 bases). Near its end, the DNA agrees better with TRBJ2-7, so the J call may be wrong. Germline CDR1 is SGHRS and CDR2 is YFSETQ. The CDR3 is 15 amino acids.

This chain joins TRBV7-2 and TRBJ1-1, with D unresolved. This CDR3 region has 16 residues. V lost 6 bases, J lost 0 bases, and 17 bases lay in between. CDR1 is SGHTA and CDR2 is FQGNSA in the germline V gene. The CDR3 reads CASRREVGRMNTEAFF. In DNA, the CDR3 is TGTGCCAGCAGACGAGAGGTCGGGAGAATGAACACTGAAGCTTTCTTT.

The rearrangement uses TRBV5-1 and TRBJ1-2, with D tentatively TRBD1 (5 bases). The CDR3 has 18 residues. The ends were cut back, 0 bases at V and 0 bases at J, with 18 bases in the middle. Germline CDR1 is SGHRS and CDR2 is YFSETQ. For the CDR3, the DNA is TGCGCCAGCAGCTTGGGGTGGGGCCGCCAAACTCCTAACTATGGCTACACCTTC. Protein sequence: CASSLGWGRQTPNYGYTF.

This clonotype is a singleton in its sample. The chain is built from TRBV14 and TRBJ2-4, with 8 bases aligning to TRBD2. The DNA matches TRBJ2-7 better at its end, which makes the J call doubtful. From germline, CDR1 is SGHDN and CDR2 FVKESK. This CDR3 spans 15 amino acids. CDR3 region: CASSPGGLVSYEQYF. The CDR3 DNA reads TGTGCCAGCAGCCCGGGGGGGCTAGTGTCCTACGAGCAGTACTTC.